This T cell receptor (beta chain) is drawn from a study of regulatory T cells in long-lasting Graves disease. CDR3 length equals 15 residues. Germline CDR1 MNHNS, CDR2 SASEGT. Trimming removed 0 bases at V and 5 bases at J, with 11 bases between. Arm-PCR with iRepertoire HTBI primers amplified the CDR3 regions for these TCR beta libraries. TCRdb called the multiplex PCR reads again in MiXCR, with one record for every CDR3 protein. The repertoire consists of about 430,000 distinct CDR3 sequences, with roughly a fifth occurring once and the leading ten covering roughly an eighth. The time point here: persistent/refractory GD, antithyroid drugs over 5 years with positive TRAb. From PBMCs, RNA was extracted and then used to make the TCR library. This clonotype showed up many times.

Specimen: peripheral blood mononuclear cells (PBMCs), collected when the disease was refractory, from a patient treated with antithyroid drugs. The clonotype was recovered from a female donor with Graves disease. The chain carries TRBV6-1 and TRBJ1-5, with D possibly matching TRBD1 (5 bases). The CDR3 bases are TGTGCCAGCAGTGAAGCCGGCAGGGTGGATCAGCCCCAGCATTTT. It is translated as CASSEAGRVDQPQHF.